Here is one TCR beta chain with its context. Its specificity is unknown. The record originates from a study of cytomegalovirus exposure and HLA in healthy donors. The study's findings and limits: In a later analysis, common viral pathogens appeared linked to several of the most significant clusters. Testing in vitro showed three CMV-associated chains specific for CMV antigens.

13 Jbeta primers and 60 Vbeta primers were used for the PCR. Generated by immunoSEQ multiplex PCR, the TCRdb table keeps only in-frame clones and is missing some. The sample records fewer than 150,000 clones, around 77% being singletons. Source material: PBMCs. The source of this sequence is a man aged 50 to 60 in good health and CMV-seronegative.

The CDR3 loop reads CASSYSSSNSDQYF. The DNA of the CDR3 is TGTGCCAGCAGTTACTCGTCTAGCAATTCCGACCAGTACTTC. The rearrangement joins TRBV6-6 to TRBJ2-5; weak D call: TRBD2 (5 bases). The CDR3 has 14 residues. V dropped 0 bases and J dropped 10 bases, with 15 bases sitting between them. Germline CDR1 MNHNY, CDR2 SVGAGI (reference sequence).